The subject of this entry is one T cell receptor (beta chain). Antigen: not known. The trim removed 4 bases at V and 2 bases at J, leaving 6 bases unmatched. Germline values: CDR1 MDHEN, CDR2 SYDVKM. The CDR3 is made up of 15 amino acids. This record belongs to a study of OX40 agonist ivuxolimab in advanced cancers. The study's findings and limits: CD4+ and CD8+ blood T cells expanded clonally by week 6 at 0.1 to 3.0 mg/kg.

The method was immunoSEQ multiplex PCR; TCRdb's version includes in-frame clones alone and lacks a portion of them. The data show approximately 68,000 clones, roughly nine tenths seen once. Sequenced here: CD4+ or CD8+ T cells sorted from blood, sampled in a trial of the OX40 agonist ivuxolimab. The chain couples TRBV28 to TRBJ1-2, with 8 bases aligning to TRBD1. The sequence came from an adult with an advanced solid tumor such as melanoma, head and neck, liver or kidney cancer. DNA of the CDR3: TGTGCCAGCAGTTCAACCGCAGGGGGCAACTATGGCTACACCTTC. Protein product: CASSSTAGGNYGYTF.